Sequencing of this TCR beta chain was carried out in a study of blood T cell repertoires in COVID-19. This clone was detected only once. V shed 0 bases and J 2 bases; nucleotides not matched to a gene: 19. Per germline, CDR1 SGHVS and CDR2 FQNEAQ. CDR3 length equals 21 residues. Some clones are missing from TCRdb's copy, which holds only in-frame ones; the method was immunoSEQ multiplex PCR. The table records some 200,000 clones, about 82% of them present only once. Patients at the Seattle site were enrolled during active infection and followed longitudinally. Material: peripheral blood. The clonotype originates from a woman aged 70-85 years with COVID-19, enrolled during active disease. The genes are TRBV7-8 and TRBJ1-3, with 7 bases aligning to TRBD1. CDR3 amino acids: CASSLAPRWDRVRKAGNTIYF. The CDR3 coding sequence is TGTGCCAGCAGCTTAGCGCCTCGTTGGGACAGAGTACGAAAGGCTGGAAACACCATATATTTT.